Listed below are T cell receptor beta chains from one sample, sequenced in a study of blood T cell repertoires in COVID-19. Assay: immunoSEQ multiplex PCR; the TCRdb copy retains only in-frame clones and omits some. Of about 180,000 clones in the sample, 80% to 90% were seen once. Source material: peripheral blood. These receptor sequences come from a human donor with active or convalescent COVID-19. The donor label of this sample is uncertain. The conserved cysteine and the conserved F or W are not part of the CDR3 here.

TRBV4-1 ASSQESGGLDEQF
TRBV24-1 ATSERTGGEAF
TRBV15 ATSRTTHPGQAYEQY
TRBV12-3/TRBV12-4 ASSLGGWTQY
TRBV28 ASSFGTGTINEQF
TRBV24-1 ATSDPRDTNTEAF
TRBV2 ASSLEGPYGYT
TRBV2 ASTDRENTGELF
TRBV5-1 ASSLAGTGGEPYYEQY
TRBV5-1 ASSSGRSGGADGELF
TRBV10-1 ASSDFAGGAYEQY
TRBV13 ASSLGTGERYGYT
TRBV10-3 AISAPRATGGYT
TRBV6-5 ASSPRGLAETQY
TRBV7-2 ASSLAAGAPNTQY
TRBV28 ASTLQGFRNEQF
TRBV5-1 ASDRLGNTDTQY
TRBV7-2 ASSFFGARSPANEQF
TRBV7-2 ASSPASGNAKTQY
TRBV29-1 SVEDRGFEAF
TRBV28 ASRVPRGGRARGTGELF
TRBV30 AWSAGQSSYNSPLH
TRBV9 ASSVGQGGMNTEAF
TRBV2 ASSEFPTNGGEYEQY
TRBV27 ASSFSSGFLH
TRBV30 AWSGGTGNTIY
TRBV7-2 ASSLAASYNEQF
TRBV28 ASSGADTQY
TRBV18 ASSPFEADNEQF
TRBV5-6 ASSPDRGAYYGYT
TRBV2 ASSVSANTGELF